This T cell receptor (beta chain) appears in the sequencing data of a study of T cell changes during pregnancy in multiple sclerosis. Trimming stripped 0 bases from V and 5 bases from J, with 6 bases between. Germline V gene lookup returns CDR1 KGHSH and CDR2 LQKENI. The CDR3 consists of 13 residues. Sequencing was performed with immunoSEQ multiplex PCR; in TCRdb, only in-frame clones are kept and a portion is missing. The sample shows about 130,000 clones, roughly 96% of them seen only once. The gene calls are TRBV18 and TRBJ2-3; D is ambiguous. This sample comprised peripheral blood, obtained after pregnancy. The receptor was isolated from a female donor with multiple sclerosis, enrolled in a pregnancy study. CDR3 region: CASSPPIGDTQYF. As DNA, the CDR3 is TGTGCCAGCTCACCACCGATCGGAGATACGCAGTATTTT.